This is a list of T cell receptor beta chains from one sample in a study of technical replicates of blood from a handful of donors. Generated by immunoSEQ multiplex PCR, the TCRdb table keeps only in-frame clones and is missing some. The sample lists more than 65,000 clones, roughly 96% occurring once. Sequenced material: T cells isolated from PBMCs. These receptors were obtained from a human donor in good health. Each CDR3 is given with its conserved first and last residue.

TRBJ2-7	TRBV6-5	CASRRDREDEQYF
TRBJ2-1	TRBV7-9	CASSLDRYNEQFF
TRBJ1-6	TRBV6-1	CASEPGDNSPLHF
TRBJ2-1	TRBV9	CASSVEKGAYNEQFF
TRBJ2-1	TRBV30	CAWRDGSSYNEQFF
TRBJ1-3	TRBV9	CASSVVGEPFPGNTIYF
TRBJ2-7	TRBV9	CASSPAGASYEQYF
TRBJ2-7	TRBV15	CATSRHYLAGSSYEQYF
TRBJ2-7	TRBV25-1	CASSEGRYRPTYEQYF
TRBJ2-3	TRBV9	CASSGTRGPTDTQYF
TRBJ1-3	TRBV2	CAVQGAGNTIYF
TRBJ2-7	TRBV2	CASSEGRATYEQYF
TRBJ2-1	TRBV11-3	CASRPPGQGSEQFF
TRBJ2-1	TRBV7-6	CASSPSSVGGRFYNEQFF
TRBJ1-4	TRBV28	CATLEGEEKLFF
TRBJ2-7	TRBV29-1	CSATVDSYEQYF
TRBJ1-2	TRBV7-3	CASSLRRGTGANYGYTF
TRBJ2-7	TRBV14	CASSGILQGPREQYF
TRBJ1-1	TRBV19	CASTPGYTNTEAFF
TRBJ1-3	TRBV5-6	CASSLVRGNTIYF
TRBJ2-1	TRBV2	CARETGFNEQFF
TRBJ1-1	TRBV4-1	CASSLMDRGTEAFF
TRBJ2-5	TRBV27	CASSDGQWGTETQYF
TRBJ2-5	TRBV29-1	CSVEGGEQTQYF
TRBJ2-7	TRBV4-2	CASSLGLAEYKYF
TRBJ2-3	TRBV27	CASSPGLAYSDTQYF
TRBJ1-4	TRBV7-7	CASSRGQGGAEKLFF
TRBJ2-7	TRBV30	CAWSVPRSGAVEQYF
TRBJ2-2	TRBV5-1	CASSSSGTNTGELFF
TRBJ2-7	TRBV9	CASSVAAGTRSYEQYF
TRBJ1-2	TRBV6-1	CASHEGQGHGYTF
TRBJ1-2	TRBV5-1	CASSLEGGGNYGYTF
TRBJ2-5	TRBV30	CASNHGAGQETQYF
TRBJ2-7	TRBV30	CAWNQRATYEQYF
TRBJ1-2	TRBV19	CASSISGPSYGYTF
TRBJ2-2	TRBV5-4	CASSFGTGTGELFF
TRBJ1-1	TRBV7-9	CASTLSAGTPNTEAFF
TRBJ2-7	TRBV11-3	CASSLRGGDLYEQYF
TRBJ1-1	TRBV10-3	CAGGEGDYTEAFF
TRBJ2-7	TRBV27	CASRSSLAGPDEQYF
TRBJ1-2	TRBV11-1	CASSPGQGTYTF
TRBJ2-2	TRBV30	CAWRVLQAGELFF
TRBJ1-4	TRBV30	CAWSRGFLNEKLFF
TRBJ1-1	TRBV7-9	CASSATSGTGGTEAFF
TRBJ1-2	TRBV6-6	CATGVENGYTF
TRBJ2-7	TRBV18	CASSPPGGYEQYF
TRBJ2-7	TRBV7-9	CASSLRDWSYEQYF
TRBJ2-3	TRBV28	CASSLITHYLRTDTQYF
TRBJ2-5	TRBV5-1	CASSLLAREETQYF
TRBJ2-5	TRBV2	CASQTGMRETQYF
TRBJ1-1	TRBV6-5	CASSYSGSGGAEAFF
TRBJ1-1	TRBV5-8	CASSLEVSGFEAFF
TRBJ2-7	TRBV6-5	CASRGGDNYEQYF
TRBJ1-5	TRBV30	CAWSVLDSNQPQHF
TRBJ2-7	TRBV6-4	CASSEGQGDYEQYF